This TCR beta chain was sequenced in a study of beta chain features in type 1 diabetes. At the level of the study: Cell yields, gender and age were similar in healthy donors and patients. Study-wide findings and caveats: In the patient group, naive, central memory and Treg TCRB repertoires seemed more alike than in the healthy donor group. When VDJ junctions were examined, type 1 diabetes patients showed fewer insertions and more deletions.

Notes on this clone: Its target is not known.

Every isolated RNA sample was fully reverse transcribed, so sequencing captured expressed TCRB transcripts. The assay was immunoSEQ multiplex PCR, and TCRdb's table has in-frame clones only and misses some. Among around 430,000 clones listed, around 28% were seen once. Sorting of CD4+ naive, central memory, regulatory and stem cell-like memory cells was performed via CD45RO/CCR7/CD25/CD127/CD95/CD27. V was clipped by 6 bases and J by 5 bases, with 13 bases between them. Germline values: CDR1 SQVTM, CDR2 ANQGSEA. This CDR3 is 12 amino acids long. The sequenced sample consisted of naive CD4+ T cells from blood. The TCR was taken from a man between 18 and 35 years old in good health. The chain combines TRBV29-1 with TRBJ2-5; D not resolved. The DNA for the CDR3 is TGCAGCGTCTCCGCGTTTCTGGAGACCCAGTACTTC. It encodes CSVSAFLETQYF.